This TCR beta chain was identified during a study of T cell responses to AZD1222 COVID-19 vaccine. The study's findings and limits: Of spike-specific TCRs, nearly half reportedly target regions left unmutated in variants. Baseline serostatus was positive in only six AZD1222 recipients. A rise in Spike-specific TCR breadth and depth followed two AZD1222 doses.

Here immunoSEQ multiplex PCR was the method, and the copy in TCRdb shows in-frame clones only, minus some. The table has around 200,000 clones, around 88% seen once; the top ten hold 0.45% to 0.55%. V dropped 3 bases and J dropped 0 bases, with 15 bases sitting between them. The CDR3 extends over 16 amino acids. Germline loops: CDR1 SGHDT, CDR2 YYEEEE. This clone was picked up one time. The antigen is not known. The V gene is TRBV5-6, the J gene TRBJ1-2; maybe TRBD1 (6 bases). This sample comprised peripheral blood, obtained on day 0 of AZD1222 vaccination. The receptor was isolated from an adult in good health. The chain's CDR3 is CASSSLYRDPNYGYTF. As DNA, the CDR3 is TGTGCCAGCAGCTCACTATACAGGGATCCTAACTATGGCTACACCTTC.